Listed below are T cell receptor beta chains from one sample, sequenced in a study of blood T cell repertoires in COVID-19. Generated by immunoSEQ multiplex PCR, the TCRdb table keeps only in-frame clones and is missing some. In the table there are about 85,000 clones, 90% of which are singletons. Sequencing input: peripheral blood. The receptors were sampled from an elderly woman with active or convalescent COVID-19. The CDR3 runs from the conserved cysteine through the conserved F or W. Each record gives: J gene, clone size, V gene, D gene, CDR3 length, CDR3 DNA, CDR3 protein. The D gene is left open where the match is weak. Clone size is shown for a subset of rows, as once, few, many or a class of expanded clone.

>TRBJ2-5|few|TRBV3-1/TRBV3-2|TRBD2|14
TGTGCCAGCAGCCTGCCCGGGACTAGGGAGACCCAGTACTTC
CASSLPGTRETQYF
>TRBJ1-2|NA|TRBV6-1|NA|14
TGTGCCAGCAGCCGAGACCGCGGTAACTATGGCTACACCTTC
CASSRDRGNYGYTF
>TRBJ2-1|NA|TRBV27|NA|13
TGTGCCAGCAGTTTATTCCCACGGGGTGAGCAGTTCTTC
CASSLFPRGEQFF
>TRBJ2-3|NA|TRBV9|NA|18
TGTGCCAGCAGCGTATCCCCGGCGCCAGGGTCTAGCACAGATACGCAGTATTTT
CASSVSPAPGSSTDTQYF
>TRBJ1-5|NA|TRBV6-6|TRBD1|14
TGTGCCAGCAGTGACCGACAGGGGCATCAGCCCCAGCATTTT
CASSDRQGHQPQHF
>TRBJ2-3|once|TRBV7-9|NA|15
TGTGCCAGCAGCCGAGCGGAGCAGCTCACAGATACGCAGTATTTT
CASSRAEQLTDTQYF
>TRBJ1-4|NA|TRBV7-2|NA|15
TGTGCCAGCAGCTTAGCACAGGGCACTAATGAAAAACTGTTTTTT
CASSLAQGTNEKLFF
>TRBJ1-3|NA|TRBV19|TRBD1|16
TGTGCCAGTACCTCCGGGACAGGGAAAGCCGGAAACACCATATATTTT
CASTSGTGKAGNTIYF
>TRBJ1-6|NA|TRBV5-1|NA|16
TGCGCCAGCAGCTTAGGGGAAAGCTCCTATAATTCACCCCTCCACTTT
CASSLGESSYNSPLHF
>TRBJ2-1|NA|TRBV5-6|NA|14
TGTGCCAGCAGCAACGGACTCCACTACAATGAGCAGTTCTTC
CASSNGLHYNEQFF
>TRBJ1-2|NA|TRBV24-1|NA|12
TGTGCCACCGCTAGTGGTAACTCTGGCTACACCTTC
CATASGNSGYTF
>TRBJ1-5|NA|TRBV2|TRBD1|14
TGTGCCAGCAGTTACAGGGGCCTCAATCAGCCCCAGCATTTT
CASSYRGLNQPQHF
>TRBJ2-7|NA|TRBV11-2|TRBD2|16
TGTGCCAGCAGCTTAGTGAGAGGGAGGGCCCCCTACGAGCAGTACTTC
CASSLVRGRAPYEQYF
>TRBJ1-6|NA|TRBV5-5|NA|17
TGTGCCAGCAGCTTGGTGGACTTCCGACACAATAATTCACCCCTCCACTTT
CASSLVDFRHNNSPLHF
>TRBJ1-2|NA|TRBV18|TRBD1|15
TGTGCCAGCTCACCATCGGGACAGGGGGGCTATGGCTACACCTTC
CASSPSGQGGYGYTF
>TRBJ1-5|few|TRBV6-2/TRBV6-3|NA|12
TGTGCCAGCAGTACAGAAACCCAGCCCCAGCATTTT
CASSTETQPQHF
>TRBJ1-1|NA|TRBV20-1|NA|11
TGCAGTGCTAGCCAGCGTCCCGGGGCTTTCTTT
CSASQRPGAFF
>TRBJ1-6|NA|TRBV6-4|NA|11
TGTGCCAGCAGAGCCCGGTCACCCCTCCACTTT
CASRARSPLHF
>TRBJ2-7|NA|TRBV7-7|NA|16
TGTGCCAGGGGGGGGTTACAGGGTGCACTGTCCTACGAGCAGTACTTC
CARGGLQGALSYEQYF
>TRBJ2-5|NA|TRBV18|TRBD2|15
TGTGCCAGCTCACCAACGGCGGGAGGGCAAGAGACCCAGTACTTC
CASSPTAGGQETQYF
>TRBJ2-7|NA|TRBV18|NA|13
TGTGCCAGCTCCCGCCCGGGTGACTACGAGCAGTACTTC
CASSRPGDYEQYF
>TRBJ1-2|NA|TRBV28|NA|13
TGTGCCAGCAGCCCGGGACATCTCGCGGGCTACACCTTC
CASSPGHLAGYTF
>TRBJ1-2|once|TRBV2|NA|13
TGTGCCAGCAGTTATACAGGGTCTAGTGGCTACACCTTC
CASSYTGSSGYTF
>TRBJ1-1|NA|TRBV10-2|NA|12
TGCGCCAGCAGTGACAGGGTGGATGAAGCTTTCTTT
CASSDRVDEAFF
>TRBJ2-7|NA|TRBV5-1|TRBD2|15
TGCGCCAGCAGCTTGGACGGTAGCGGGATCGAAGAGCAGTACTTC
CASSLDGSGIEEQYF
>TRBJ2-1|NA|TRBV29-1|NA|11
TGCAGCGTTCGGTACAGTACTGAGCAGTTCTTC
CSVRYSTEQFF
>TRBJ1-2|NA|TRBV20-1|NA|11
TGCAGGGGAGGGGATAACTATGGCTACACCTTC
CRGGDNYGYTF
>TRBJ1-1|NA|TRBV5-4|TRBD1|14
TGTGCCAGCAGCCTCGGACAGGGGCGGACTGAAGCTTTCTTT
CASSLGQGRTEAFF
>TRBJ2-3|NA|TRBV18|TRBD2|18
TGTGCCAGCTCACCACTACCGGCTAGCGGGAGTAGCACAGATACGCAGTATTTT
CASSPLPASGSSTDTQYF
>TRBJ1-5|NA|TRBV29-1|NA|13
TGCAGCGTTGGGGAGGGAAGGAATCAGCCCCAGCATTTT
CSVGEGRNQPQHF
>TRBJ2-1|NA|TRBV4-3|TRBD1|16
TGCGCCAGCAGCCAGAATCCGGGACAGGGGGAGGATGAGCAGTTCTTC
CASSQNPGQGEDEQFF
>TRBJ1-4|once|TRBV28|TRBD1|17
TGTGCCAGCAGTTTAATCAGGGGGCTTTCAACTAATGAAAAACTGTTTTTT
CASSLIRGLSTNEKLFF
>TRBJ2-7|NA|TRBV7-2|NA|14
TGTGCCAGCAGCTTAGCGAGGTCGGGTTACGAGCAGTACTTC
CASSLARSGYEQYF